This TCR beta chain was profiled in a study of PD-1 blockade in classical Hodgkin lymphoma. Measured with immunoSEQ multiplex PCR; TCRdb has only the in-frame clones, and not every one. The table shows more than 85,000 clones, with 80% to 95% occurring only once. This clone was recorded once. Its antigen is as yet unknown. Findings and limits, study-wide: Baseline TCR diversity was reportedly lower in newly diagnosed patients than in healthy donors. It was reported as lower still in relapsed/refractory patients.

Each and every patient relapsed after autologous stem cell transplantation, and patients got differing brentuximab vedotin exposure. Germline V gene lookup returns CDR1 SGHAT and CDR2 FQDESV (reference sequence). The V and J ends lost 2 bases and 7 bases, in that order; junction bases with no gene match: 8. This CDR3 comprises 17 residues. This TCR was recovered from a human donor with classical Hodgkin lymphoma. Sequencing used peripheral blood mononuclear cells (PBMCs), obtained before the second cycle of nivolumab. The genes are TRBV11-1 and TRBJ2-2; 12 nucleotides agree with TRBD2. CDR3 residues: CASSLNRLAGGVGELFF. The CDR3 DNA is TGTGCCAGCAGCTTAAACAGGCTAGCGGGAGGGGTCGGGGAGCTGTTTTTT.